The entry below gives a single T cell receptor (beta chain) sequence along with its context. The antigen is not known. Treg sorting used a CD4+CD25+CD127-/low gate. Study-wide results and limits: Tumor memory CD4+ T cell TCR gene usage clustered with blood and lymph node memory CD4+ cells and lymph node naive CD4+ cells.

MiXCR, run by TCRdb on the 5' RACE reads, gives a single entry per CDR3 protein. The table lists approximately 9,000 distinct CDR3 sequences, 34% of them singletons. This receptor was taken from a female donor with breast cancer. Material for sequencing was Tregs sorted from blood.

CDR3 sequence (DNA): TGTGCCAGCAGCTTAGCGTTTACGGACAGGGGACTCCACTTT. Translating it yields CASSLAFTDRGLHF. The gene calls are TRBV13 and TRBJ1-6; 9 bases agree with TRBD1. Germline CDR1 PRHDT, CDR2 FYEKMQ (reference sequence). This CDR3 spans 14 amino acids. The V segment lost 1 base and the J segment 16 bases; nucleotides outside the gene matches: 8. The variable domain in full, with the rest retrieved from reference TRBV13 and TRBJ1-6, is AAGVIQSPRHLIKEKRETATLKCYPIPRHDTVYWYQQGPGQDPQFLISFYEKMQSDKGSIPDRFSAQQFSDYHSELNMSSLELGDSALYFCASSLAFTDRGLHFGNGTRLTVT.